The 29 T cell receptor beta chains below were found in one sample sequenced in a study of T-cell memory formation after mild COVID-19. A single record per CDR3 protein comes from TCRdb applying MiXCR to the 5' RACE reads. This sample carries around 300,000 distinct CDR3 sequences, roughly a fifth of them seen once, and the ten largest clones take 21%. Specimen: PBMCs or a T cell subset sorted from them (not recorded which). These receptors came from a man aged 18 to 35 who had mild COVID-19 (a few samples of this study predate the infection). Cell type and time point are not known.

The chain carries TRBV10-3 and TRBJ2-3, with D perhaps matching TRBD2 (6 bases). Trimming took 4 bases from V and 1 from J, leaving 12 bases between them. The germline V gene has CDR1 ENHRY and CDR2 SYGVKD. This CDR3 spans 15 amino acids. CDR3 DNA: TGTGCCATCAGTGGCCTAGCGAGGGGCACAGATACGCAGTATTTT. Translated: CAISGLARGTDTQYF.

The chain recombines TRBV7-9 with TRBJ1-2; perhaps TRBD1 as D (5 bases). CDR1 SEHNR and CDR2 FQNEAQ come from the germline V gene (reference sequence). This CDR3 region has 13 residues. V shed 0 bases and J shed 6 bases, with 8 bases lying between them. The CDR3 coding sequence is TGTGCCAGCAGCTTAGCGGGGGACCATGGCTACACCTTC. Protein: CASSLAGDHGYTF. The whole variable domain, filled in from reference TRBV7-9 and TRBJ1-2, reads DTGVSQNPRHKITKRGQNVTFRCDPISEHNRLYWYRQTLGQGPEFLTYFQNEAQLEKSRLLSDRFSAERPKGSFSTLEIQRTEQGDSAMYLCASSLAGDHGYTFGSGTRLTVV.

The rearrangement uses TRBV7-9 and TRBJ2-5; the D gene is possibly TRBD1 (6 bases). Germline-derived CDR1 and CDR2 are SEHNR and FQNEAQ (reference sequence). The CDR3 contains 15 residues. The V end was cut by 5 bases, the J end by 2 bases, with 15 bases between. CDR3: CASSLVGQGQETQYF. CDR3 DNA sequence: TGTGCCAGCAGCCTCGTGGGGCAGGGGCAAGAGACCCAGTACTTC.

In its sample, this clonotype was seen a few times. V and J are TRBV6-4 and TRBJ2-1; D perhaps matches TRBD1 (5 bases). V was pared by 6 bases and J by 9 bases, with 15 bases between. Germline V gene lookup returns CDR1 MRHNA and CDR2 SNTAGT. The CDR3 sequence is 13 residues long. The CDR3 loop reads CASRETVSAEQFF. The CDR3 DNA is TGTGCCAGCAGGGAGACAGTGTCGGCTGAGCAGTTCTTC.

CDR3 loop: CASSFRVGNQPQHF. The DNA of the CDR3 is TGTGCCAGCAGCTTCAGGGTCGGCAATCAGCCCCAGCATTTT. The chain has TRBV7-2 and TRBJ1-5, with a tentative D call TRBD1 (5 bases). V lost 3 bases to trimming and J lost 2 bases, with 8 bases between them. CDR1 is SGHTA and CDR2 is FQGNSA in the germline V gene. This CDR3 spans 14 amino acids.

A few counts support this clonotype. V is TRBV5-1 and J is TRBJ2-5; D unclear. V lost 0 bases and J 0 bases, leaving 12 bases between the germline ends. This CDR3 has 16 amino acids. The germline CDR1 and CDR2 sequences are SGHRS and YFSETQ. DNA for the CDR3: TGCGCCAGCAGCTTGGGGGTTTCCCCGTACCAAGAGACCCAGTACTTC. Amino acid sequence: CASSLGVSPYQETQYF.

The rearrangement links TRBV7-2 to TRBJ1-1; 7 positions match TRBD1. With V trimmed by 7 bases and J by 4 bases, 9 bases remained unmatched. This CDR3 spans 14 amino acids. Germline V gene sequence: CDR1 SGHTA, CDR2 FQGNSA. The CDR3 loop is CASNYRGLGTEAFF. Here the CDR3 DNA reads TGTGCCAGCAACTACAGGGGCCTGGGCACTGAAGCTTTCTTT.

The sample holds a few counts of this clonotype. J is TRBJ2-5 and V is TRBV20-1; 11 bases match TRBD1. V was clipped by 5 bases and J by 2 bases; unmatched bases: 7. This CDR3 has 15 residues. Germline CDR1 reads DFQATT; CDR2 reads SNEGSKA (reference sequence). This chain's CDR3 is CSARERDRGQETQYF. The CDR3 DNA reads TGCAGTGCTCGCGAGAGGGACAGGGGGCAAGAGACCCAGTACTTC.

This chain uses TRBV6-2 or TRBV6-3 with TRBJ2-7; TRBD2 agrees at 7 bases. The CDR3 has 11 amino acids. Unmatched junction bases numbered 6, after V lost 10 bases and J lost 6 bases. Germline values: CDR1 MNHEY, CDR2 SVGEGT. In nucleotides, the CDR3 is TGTGCCACCGCGGGAGTAGCCGAGCAGTACTTC. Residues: CATAGVAEQYF.

The CDR3 is CAGAHVPGTSRSFF. DNA for the CDR3: TGTGCCGGAGCCCATGTACCCGGGACAAGCCGCTCGTTCTTC. This chain joins TRBV7-3 and TRBJ2-1, with a tentative D call TRBD1 (6 bases). Germline V CDR1 and CDR2: SGHTA, FQGTGA. Trimming stripped 11 bases from V and 15 bases from J, with 29 bases between. There are 14 residues in the CDR3.

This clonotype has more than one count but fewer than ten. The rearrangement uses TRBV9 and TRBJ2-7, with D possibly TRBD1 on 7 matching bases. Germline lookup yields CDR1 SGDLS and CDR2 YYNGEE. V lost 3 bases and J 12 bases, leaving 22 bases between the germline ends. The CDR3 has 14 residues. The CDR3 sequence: CASSASEQGTGAYF. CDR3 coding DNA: TGTGCCAGCAGCGCCTCCGAACAGGGGACGGGAGCGTACTTC.

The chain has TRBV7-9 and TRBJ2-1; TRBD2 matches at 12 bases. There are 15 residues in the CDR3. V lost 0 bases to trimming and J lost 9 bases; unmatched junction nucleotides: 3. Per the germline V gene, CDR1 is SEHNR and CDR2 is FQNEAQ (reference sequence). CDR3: CASSLARLAGVEQFF. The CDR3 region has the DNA TGTGCCAGCAGCTTAGCTCGACTAGCGGGGGTTGAGCAGTTCTTC.

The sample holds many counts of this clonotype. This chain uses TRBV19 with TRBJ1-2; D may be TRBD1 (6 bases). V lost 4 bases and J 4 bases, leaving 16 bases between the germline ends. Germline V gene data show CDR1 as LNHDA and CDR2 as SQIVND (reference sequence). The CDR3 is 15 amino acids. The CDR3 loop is CASSTRTERSYGYTF. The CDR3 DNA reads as TGTGCCAGTAGTACAAGGACAGAGAGGAGCTATGGCTACACCTTC.

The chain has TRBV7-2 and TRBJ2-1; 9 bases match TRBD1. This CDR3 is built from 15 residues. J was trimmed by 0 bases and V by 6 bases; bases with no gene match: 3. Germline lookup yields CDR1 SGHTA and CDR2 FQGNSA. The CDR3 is CASRDRGSSYNEQFF. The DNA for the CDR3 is TGTGCCAGCAGGGACAGGGGAAGCTCCTACAATGAGCAGTTCTTC.

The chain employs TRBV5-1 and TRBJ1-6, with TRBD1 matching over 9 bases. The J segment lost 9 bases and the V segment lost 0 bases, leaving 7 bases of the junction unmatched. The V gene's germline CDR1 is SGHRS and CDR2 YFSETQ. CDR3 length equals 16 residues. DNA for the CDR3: TGCGCCAGCAGCTTGGCCGGGACAGGGTGGGGTTCACCCCTCCACTTT. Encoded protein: CASSLAGTGWGSPLHF.

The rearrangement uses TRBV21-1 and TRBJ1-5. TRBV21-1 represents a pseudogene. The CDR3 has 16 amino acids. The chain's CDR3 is CASSKFRVHSNQPQHF. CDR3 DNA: TGTGCCAGCAGCAAGTTTCGAGTTCATAGCAATCAGCCCCAGCATTTT.

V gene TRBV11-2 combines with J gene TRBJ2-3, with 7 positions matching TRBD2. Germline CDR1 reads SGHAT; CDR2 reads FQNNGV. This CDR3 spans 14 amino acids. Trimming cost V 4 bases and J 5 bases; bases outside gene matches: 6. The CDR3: CASSSRGVGDTQYF. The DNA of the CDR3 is TGTGCCAGCAGCTCTCGGGGGGTGGGAGATACGCAGTATTTT.

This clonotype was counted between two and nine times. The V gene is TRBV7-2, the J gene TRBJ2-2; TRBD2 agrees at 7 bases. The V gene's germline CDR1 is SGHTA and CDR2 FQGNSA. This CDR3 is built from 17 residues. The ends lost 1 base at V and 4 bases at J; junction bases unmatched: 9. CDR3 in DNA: TGTGCCAGCAGCTTAGACACGGGGGGATACTCCACCGGGGAGCTGTTTTTT. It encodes CASSLDTGGYSTGELFF.

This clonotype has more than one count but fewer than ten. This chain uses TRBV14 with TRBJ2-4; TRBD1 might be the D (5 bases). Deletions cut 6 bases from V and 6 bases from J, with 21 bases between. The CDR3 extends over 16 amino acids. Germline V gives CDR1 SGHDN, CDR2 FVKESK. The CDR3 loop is CASSPGDQGISNIQYF. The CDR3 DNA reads TGTGCCAGCAGTCCCGGAGATCAGGGTATATCAAACATTCAGTACTTC.

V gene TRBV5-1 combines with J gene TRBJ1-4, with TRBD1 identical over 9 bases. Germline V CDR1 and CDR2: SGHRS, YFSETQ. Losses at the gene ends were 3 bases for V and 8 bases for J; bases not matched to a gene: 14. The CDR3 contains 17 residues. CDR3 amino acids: CASSSGTGTGRAEKLFF. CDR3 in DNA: TGCGCCAGCAGCTCGGGGACAGGGACCGGCAGGGCCGAAAAACTGTTTTTT.

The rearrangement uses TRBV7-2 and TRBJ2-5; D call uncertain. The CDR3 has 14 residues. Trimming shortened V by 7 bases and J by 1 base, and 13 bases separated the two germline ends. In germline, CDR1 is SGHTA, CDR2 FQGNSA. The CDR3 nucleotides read TGTGCCAGCACCCCATCGGGCGGCCAAGAGACCCAGTACTTC. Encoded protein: CASTPSGGQETQYF.

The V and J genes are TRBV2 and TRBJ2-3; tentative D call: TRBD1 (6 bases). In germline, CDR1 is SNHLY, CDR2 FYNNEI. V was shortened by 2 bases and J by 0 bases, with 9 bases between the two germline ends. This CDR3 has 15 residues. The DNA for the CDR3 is TGTGCCAGCAGTGAAAACAGGGTTAGCACAGATACGCAGTATTTT. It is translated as CASSENRVSTDTQYF.

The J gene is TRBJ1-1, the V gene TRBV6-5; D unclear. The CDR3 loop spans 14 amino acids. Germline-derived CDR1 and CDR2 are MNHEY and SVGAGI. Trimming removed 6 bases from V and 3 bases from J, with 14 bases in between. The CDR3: CASSPGYRDTEAFF. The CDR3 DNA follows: TGTGCCAGCAGCCCAGGATATAGGGACACTGAAGCTTTCTTT.

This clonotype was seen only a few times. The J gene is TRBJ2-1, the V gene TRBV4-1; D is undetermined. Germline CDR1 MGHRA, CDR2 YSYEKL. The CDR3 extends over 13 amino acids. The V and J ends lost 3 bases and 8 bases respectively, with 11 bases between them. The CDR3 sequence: CASSHLFLDEQFF. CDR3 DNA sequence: TGCGCCAGCAGCCACCTATTCCTGGATGAGCAGTTCTTC.

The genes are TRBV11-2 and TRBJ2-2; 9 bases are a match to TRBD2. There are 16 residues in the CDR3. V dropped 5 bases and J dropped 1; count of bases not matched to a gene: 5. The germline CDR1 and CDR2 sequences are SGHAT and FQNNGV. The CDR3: CASSPIAGENTGELFF. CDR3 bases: TGTGCCAGCAGCCCGATAGCGGGGGAGAACACCGGGGAGCTGTTTTTT.

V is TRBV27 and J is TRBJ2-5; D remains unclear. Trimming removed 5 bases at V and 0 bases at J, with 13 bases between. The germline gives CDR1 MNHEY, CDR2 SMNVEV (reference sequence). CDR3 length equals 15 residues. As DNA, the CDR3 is TGTGCCAGCAGTAACGGCCCAGGAGACCAAGAGACCCAGTACTTC. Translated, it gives CASSNGPGDQETQYF.

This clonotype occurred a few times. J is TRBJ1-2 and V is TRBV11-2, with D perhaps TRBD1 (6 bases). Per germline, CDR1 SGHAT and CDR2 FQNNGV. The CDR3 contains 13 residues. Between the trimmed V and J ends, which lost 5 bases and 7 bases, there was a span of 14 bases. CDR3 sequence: CASSQYGQSGYTF. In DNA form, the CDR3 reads TGTGCCAGCAGCCAATACGGACAGAGTGGCTACACCTTC.

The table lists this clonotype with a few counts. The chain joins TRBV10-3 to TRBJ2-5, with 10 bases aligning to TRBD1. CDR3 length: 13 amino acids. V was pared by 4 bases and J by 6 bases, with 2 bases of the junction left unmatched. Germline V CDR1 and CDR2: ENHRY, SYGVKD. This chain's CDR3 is CAISGDRGKTQYF. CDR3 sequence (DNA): TGTGCCATCAGTGGGGACAGGGGAAAGACCCAGTACTTC.

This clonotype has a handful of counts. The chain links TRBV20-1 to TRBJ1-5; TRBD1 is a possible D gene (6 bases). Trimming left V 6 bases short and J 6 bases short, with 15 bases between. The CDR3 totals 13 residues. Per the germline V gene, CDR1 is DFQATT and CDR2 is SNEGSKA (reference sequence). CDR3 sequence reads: CSAPSQGRQPQHF. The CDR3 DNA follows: TGCAGTGCCCCCTCCCAGGGGCGTCAGCCCCAGCATTTT.